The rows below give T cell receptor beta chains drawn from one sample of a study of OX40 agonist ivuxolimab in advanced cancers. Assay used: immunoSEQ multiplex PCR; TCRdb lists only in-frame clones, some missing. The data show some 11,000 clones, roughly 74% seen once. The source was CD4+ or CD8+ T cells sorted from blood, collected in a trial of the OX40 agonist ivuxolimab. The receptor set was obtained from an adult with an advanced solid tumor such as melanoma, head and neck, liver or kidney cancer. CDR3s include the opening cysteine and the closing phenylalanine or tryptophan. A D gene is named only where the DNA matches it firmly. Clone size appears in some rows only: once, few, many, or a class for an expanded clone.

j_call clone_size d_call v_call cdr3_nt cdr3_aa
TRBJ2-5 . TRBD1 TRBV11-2 TGTGCCAGCAGCTCCCGACAGGGGGCGCTATATGAGACCCAGTACTTC CASSSRQGALYETQYF
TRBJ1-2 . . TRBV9 TGTGCCAGCAGCGTCCTGGGAGCACCTAACTATGGCTACACCTTC CASSVLGAPNYGYTF
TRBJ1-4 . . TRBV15 TGTGCCACCAGCAGGGAAATGGGGGCAACTAATGAAAAACTGTTTTTT CATSREMGATNEKLFF
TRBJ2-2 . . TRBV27 TGTGCCAGCAGTTTATCATGGACGAACACCGGGGAGCTGTTTTTT CASSLSWTNTGELFF
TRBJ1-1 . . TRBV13 TGTGCCAGCAGCCCTTGGGACACGTTGAACACTGAAGCTTTCTTT CASSPWDTLNTEAFF
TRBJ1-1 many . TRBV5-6 TGTGCCAGCAGCCTCGGACTCATCACTGAAGCTTTCTTT CASSLGLITEAFF
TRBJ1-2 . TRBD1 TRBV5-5 TGTGCCAGCAGCTTGTGGGGACAGCCAAACTATGGCTACACCTTC CASSLWGQPNYGYTF
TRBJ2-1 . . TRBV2 TGTGCCAGCAGTGATTCTGAGTCTTGGGGCTCCTACAATGAGCAGTTCTTC CASSDSESWGSYNEQFF
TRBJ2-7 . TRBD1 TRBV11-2 TGTGCCAGCAGCCTCGGACAGGGAGCCTACGAGCAGTACTTC CASSLGQGAYEQYF
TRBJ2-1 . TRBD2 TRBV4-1 TGCGCCAGCAGTTCTGAGCGGGAGCCCTACAATGAGCAGTTCTTC CASSSEREPYNEQFF
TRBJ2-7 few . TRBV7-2 TGTGCCAGCAGCTTCAGAGTAATATCCTACGAGCAGTACTTC CASSFRVISYEQYF
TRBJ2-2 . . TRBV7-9 TGTGCCAGCAGCTTAGGGACCGGGGAGCTGTTTTTT CASSLGTGELFF
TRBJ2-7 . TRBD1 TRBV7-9 TGTGCCAGCAGCACCGGACAGGTGACCTACGAGCAGTACTTC CASSTGQVTYEQYF
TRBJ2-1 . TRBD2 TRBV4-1 TGCGCCAGCAGCCCTTATAGCGGGAGTCAAGTAGAGCAGTTCTTC CASSPYSGSQVEQFF
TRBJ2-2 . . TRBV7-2 TGTGCCAGCAAATGGACGCCAGGGAACGGGGAGCTGTTTTTT CASKWTPGNGELFF
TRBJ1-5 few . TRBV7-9 TGTGCCAGCAGTTCTACAGGGCCCGGCAATCAGCCCCAGCATTTT CASSSTGPGNQPQHF
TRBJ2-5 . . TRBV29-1 TGCAGCGTTGAAGCCCCACAGGGAGGGAGGGAGACCCAGTACTTC CSVEAPQGGRETQYF
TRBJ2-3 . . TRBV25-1 TGTGCCAGCAGTGAAGAAATTGGAGGGATAGATACGCAGTATTTT CASSEEIGGIDTQYF
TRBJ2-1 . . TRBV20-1 TGCAGTGTCCCCATAGGCAATGAGCAGTTCTTC CSVPIGNEQFF
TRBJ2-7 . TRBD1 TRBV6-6 TGTGCCAGCAGTTACTCCAGACAGGGGGGCGACGAGCAGTACTTC CASSYSRQGGDEQYF
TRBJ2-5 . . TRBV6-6 TGTGCCAGCAGCCAGGGCTACCCTCGGGAGACCCAGTACTTC CASSQGYPRETQYF
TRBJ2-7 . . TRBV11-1 TGTGCCAGCAGCTCCACGTCGGACAGCTCCTACGAGCAGTACTTC CASSSTSDSSYEQYF
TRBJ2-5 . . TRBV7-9 TGTGCCAGCAGCCCAGAGGGTACAGGGCGGTCGACCCAGTACTTC CASSPEGTGRSTQYF
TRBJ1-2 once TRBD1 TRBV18 TGTGCCAGCTCACCACCCCGGGACAGGGGGCCGCCAGGGTGGGGCTACACCTTC CASSPPRDRGPPGWGYTF
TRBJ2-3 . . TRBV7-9 TGTGCCGGCCTGGGGGGAGATACGCAGTATTTT CAGLGGDTQYF
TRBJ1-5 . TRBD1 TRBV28 TGTGCCAGCAGTCGGGACAGGGCTTATAGCAATCAGCCCCAGCATTTT CASSRDRAYSNQPQHF
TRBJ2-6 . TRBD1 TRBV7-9 TGTGCCCTGGCAGGGGGCATCTCTGGGGCCAACGTCCTGACTTTC CALAGGISGANVLTF
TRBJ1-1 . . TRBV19 TGTGCCAGTAGCCCCCCGATGGGGAATGCTTTCTTT CASSPPMGNAFF
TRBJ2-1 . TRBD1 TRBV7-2 TGTGCCAGCAGCTTGGGTAGCGGACAGGGGGAGGTGCAGTTCTTC CASSLGSGQGEVQFF
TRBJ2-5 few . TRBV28 TGTGCCAGCAGTTTCGAGGCCTCGGGGACCCAGTACTTC CASSFEASGTQYF
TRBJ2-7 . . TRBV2 TGTGCCAGCAGTTTATGGCAGGGTGGTTACGAGCAGTACTTC CASSLWQGGYEQYF
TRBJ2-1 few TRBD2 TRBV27 TGTGCCAGCAGTATATTAGCGGGAGGGCCCGGGAATGAGCAGTTCTTC CASSILAGGPGNEQFF
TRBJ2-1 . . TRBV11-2 TGTGCCAGCAGCTTAGTGAGCCTCGAGCAGTTCTTC CASSLVSLEQFF
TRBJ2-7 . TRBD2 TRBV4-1 TGCGCCAGCAGCCAAGGTGCTAGCGGGATAGGGCTGGACTACGAGCAGTACTTC CASSQGASGIGLDYEQYF
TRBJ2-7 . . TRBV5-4 TGTGCCAGCAGCCGGGGTTACGAGCAGTACTTC CASSRGYEQYF
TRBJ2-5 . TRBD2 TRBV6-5 TGTGCCAGCAGTTACTCACGGGGGGTCCAAGAGACCCAGTACTTC CASSYSRGVQETQYF
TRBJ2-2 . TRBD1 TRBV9 TGTGCCAGCAGCGTAGAGTTCCCCGGACAGGCCCCCGGTGGCGGGGAGCTGTTTTTT CASSVEFPGQAPGGGELFF
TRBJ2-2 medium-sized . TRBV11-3 TGTGCCAGCAGCTTAGATGCTGGGAAATCGACCGGGGAGCTGTTTTTT CASSLDAGKSTGELFF
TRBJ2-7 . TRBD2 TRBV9 TGTGCCAGCAGCCATAAAACTAGCGGGAGGGACGAGCAGTACTTC CASSHKTSGRDEQYF
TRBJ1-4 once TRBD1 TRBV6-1 TGTGCCAGCAGGGGACAGGGGCCTAATGAAAAACTGTTTTTT CASRGQGPNEKLFF
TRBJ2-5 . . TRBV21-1 TGTGCCAGCAGAATGTGGTTCTACACTTTCTCTGAGACCCAGTACTTC CASRMWFYTFSETQYF
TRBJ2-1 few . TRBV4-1 TGCGCCAGCAGCCAAGATCCGGGCGGGGCTTCTTACAATGAGCAGTTCTTC CASSQDPGGASYNEQFF
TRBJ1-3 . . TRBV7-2 TGTGCCAGCAGCTTAGTCGGGGATGCCGGAAACACCATATATTTT CASSLVGDAGNTIYF
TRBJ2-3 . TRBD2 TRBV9 TGTGCCAGCAGCCCGACTAGCGGGGACCCCAATACGCAGTATTTT CASSPTSGDPNTQYF
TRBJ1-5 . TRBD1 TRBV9 TGTGCCAGCAGCGTAGTTTCCCCTCCGACAGGGGACAATCAGCCCCAGCATTTT CASSVVSPPTGDNQPQHF
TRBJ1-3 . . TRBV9 TGTGCCAGCAGCGTAGTGGGCACTACCTCTGGAAACACCATATATTTT CASSVVGTTSGNTIYF